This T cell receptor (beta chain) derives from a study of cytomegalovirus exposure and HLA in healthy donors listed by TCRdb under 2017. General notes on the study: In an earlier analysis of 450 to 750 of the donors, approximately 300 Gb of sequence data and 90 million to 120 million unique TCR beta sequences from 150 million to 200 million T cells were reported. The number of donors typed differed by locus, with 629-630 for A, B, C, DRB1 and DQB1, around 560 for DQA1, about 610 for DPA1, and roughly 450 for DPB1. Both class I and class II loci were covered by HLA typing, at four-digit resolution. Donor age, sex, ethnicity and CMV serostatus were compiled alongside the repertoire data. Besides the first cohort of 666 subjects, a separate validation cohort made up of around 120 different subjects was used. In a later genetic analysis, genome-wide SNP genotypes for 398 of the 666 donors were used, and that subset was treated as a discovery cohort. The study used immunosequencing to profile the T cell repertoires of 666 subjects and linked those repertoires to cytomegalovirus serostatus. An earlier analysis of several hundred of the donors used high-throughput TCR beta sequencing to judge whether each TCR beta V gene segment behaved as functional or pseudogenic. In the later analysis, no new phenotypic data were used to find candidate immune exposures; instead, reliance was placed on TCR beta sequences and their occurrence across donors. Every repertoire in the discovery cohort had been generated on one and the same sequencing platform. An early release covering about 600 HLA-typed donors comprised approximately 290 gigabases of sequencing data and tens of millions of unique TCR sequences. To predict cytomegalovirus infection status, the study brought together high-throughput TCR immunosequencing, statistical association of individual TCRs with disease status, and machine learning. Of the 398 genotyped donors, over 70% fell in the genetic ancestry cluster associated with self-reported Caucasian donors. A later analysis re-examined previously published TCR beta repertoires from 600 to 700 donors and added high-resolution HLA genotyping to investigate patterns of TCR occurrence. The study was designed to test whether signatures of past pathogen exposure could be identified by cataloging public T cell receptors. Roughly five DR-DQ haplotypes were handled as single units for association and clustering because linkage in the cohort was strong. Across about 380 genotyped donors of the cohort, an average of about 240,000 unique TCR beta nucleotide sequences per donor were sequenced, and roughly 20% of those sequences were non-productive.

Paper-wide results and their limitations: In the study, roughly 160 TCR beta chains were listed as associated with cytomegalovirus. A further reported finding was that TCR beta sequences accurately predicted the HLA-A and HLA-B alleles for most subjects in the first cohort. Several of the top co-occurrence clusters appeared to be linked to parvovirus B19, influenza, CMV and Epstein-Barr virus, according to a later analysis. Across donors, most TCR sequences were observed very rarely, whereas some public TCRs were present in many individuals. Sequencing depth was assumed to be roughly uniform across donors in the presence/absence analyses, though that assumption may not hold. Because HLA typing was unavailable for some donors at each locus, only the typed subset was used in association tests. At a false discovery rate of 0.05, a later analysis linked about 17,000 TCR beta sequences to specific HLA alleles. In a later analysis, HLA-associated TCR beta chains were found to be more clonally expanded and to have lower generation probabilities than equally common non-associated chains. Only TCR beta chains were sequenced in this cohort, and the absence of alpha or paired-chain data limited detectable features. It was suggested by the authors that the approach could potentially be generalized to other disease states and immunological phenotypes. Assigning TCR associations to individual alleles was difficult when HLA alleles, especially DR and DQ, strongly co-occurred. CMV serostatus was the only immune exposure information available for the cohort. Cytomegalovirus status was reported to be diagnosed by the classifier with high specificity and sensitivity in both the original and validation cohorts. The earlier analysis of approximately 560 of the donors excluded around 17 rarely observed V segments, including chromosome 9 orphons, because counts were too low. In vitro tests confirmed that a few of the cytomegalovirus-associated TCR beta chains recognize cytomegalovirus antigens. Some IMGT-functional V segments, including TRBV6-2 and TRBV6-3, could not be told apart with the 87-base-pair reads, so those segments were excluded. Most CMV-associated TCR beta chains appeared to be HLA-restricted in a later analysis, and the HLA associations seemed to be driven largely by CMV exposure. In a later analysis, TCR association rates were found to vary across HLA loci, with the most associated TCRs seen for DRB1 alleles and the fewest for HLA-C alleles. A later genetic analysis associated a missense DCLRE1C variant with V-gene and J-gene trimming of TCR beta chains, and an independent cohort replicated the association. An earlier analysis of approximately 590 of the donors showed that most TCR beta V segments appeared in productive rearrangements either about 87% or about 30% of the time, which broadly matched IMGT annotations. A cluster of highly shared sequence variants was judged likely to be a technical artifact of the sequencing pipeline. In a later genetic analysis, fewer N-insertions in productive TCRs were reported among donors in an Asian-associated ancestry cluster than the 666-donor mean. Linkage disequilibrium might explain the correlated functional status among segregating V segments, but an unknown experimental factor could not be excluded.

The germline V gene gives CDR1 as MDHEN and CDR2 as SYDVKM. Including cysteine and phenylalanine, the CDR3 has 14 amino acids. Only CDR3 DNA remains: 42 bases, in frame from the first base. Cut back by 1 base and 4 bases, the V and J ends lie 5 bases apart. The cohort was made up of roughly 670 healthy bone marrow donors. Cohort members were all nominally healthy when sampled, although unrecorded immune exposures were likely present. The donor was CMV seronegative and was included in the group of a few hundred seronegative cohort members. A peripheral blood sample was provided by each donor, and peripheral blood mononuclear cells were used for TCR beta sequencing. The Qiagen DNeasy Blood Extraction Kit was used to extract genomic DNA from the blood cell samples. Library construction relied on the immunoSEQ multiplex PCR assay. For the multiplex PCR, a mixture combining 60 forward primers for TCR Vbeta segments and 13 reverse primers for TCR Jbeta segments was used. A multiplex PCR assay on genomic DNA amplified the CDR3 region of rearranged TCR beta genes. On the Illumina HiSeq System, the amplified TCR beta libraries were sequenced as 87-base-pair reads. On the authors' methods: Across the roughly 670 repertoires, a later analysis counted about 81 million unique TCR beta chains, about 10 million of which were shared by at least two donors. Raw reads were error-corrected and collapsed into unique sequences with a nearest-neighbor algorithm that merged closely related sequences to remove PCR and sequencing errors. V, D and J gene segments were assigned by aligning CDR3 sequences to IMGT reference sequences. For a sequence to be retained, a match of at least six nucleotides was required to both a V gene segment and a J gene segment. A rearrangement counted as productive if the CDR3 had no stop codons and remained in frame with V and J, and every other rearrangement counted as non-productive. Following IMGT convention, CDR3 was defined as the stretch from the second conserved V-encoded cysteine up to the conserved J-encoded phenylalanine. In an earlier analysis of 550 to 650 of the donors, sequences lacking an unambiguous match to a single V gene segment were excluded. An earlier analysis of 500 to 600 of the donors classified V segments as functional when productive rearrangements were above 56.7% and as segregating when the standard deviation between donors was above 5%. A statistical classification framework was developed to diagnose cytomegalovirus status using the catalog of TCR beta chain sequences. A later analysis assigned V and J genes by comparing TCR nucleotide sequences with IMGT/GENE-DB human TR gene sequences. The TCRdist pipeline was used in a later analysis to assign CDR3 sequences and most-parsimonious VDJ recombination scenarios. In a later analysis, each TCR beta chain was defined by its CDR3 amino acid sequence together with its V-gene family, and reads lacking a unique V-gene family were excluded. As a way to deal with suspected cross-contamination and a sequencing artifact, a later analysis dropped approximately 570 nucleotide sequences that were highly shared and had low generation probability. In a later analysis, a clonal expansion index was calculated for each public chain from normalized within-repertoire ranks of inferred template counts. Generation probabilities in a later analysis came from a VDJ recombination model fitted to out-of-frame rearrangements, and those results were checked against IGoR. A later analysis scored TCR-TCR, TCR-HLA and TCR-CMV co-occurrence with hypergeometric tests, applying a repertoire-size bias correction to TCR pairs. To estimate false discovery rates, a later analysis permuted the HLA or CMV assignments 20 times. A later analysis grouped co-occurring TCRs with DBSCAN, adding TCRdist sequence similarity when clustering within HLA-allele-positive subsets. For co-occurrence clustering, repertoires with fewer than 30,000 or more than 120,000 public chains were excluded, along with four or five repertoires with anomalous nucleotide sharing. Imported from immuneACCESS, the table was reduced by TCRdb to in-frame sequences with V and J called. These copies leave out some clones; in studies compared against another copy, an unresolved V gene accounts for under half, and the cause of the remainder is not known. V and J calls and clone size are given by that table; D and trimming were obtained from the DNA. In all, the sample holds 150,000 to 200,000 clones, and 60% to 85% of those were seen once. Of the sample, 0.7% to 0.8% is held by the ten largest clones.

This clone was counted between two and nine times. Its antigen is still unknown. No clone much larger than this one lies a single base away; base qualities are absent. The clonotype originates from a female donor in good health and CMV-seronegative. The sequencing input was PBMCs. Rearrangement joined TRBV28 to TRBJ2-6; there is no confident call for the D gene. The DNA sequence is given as TGTGCCAGCAGTTTATTGCGGGGGGCCAACGTCCTGACTTTC. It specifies CASSLLRGANVLTF.